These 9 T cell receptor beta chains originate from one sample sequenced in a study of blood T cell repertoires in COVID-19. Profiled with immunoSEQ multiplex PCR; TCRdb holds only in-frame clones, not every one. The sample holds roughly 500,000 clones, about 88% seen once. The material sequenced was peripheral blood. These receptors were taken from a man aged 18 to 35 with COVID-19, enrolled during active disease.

The CDR3 DNA reads as TGCGCCAGCAGCTCGCAGGGGTATGCGACTGGGGCCAACGTCCTGACTTTC. It yields the protein CASSSQGYATGANVLTF. The chain uses TRBV5-1 and TRBJ2-6; a possible D gene is TRBD1 (6 bases). Germline CDR1 and CDR2: SGHRS and YFSETQ. The CDR3 runs 17 residues. V lost 3 bases and J lost 2, with 15 bases in between.

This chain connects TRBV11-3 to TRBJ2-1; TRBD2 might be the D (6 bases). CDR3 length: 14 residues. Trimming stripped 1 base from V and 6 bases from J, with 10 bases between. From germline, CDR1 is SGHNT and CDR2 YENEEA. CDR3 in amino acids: CASSLAPGGNEQFF. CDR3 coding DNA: TGTGCCAGCAGCTTAGCGCCCGGGGGCAATGAGCAGTTCTTC.

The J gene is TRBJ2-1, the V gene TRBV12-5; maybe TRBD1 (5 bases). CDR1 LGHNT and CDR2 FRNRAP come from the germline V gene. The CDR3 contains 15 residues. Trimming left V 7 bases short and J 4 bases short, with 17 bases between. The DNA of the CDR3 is TGTGCTAGTGTCACCGACAGAGCATCATACAATGAGCAGTTCTTC. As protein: CASVTDRASYNEQFF.

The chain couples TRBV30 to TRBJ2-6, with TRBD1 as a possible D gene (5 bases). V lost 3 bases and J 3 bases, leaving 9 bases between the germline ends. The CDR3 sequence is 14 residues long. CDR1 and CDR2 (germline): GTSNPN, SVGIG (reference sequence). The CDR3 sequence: CAWSQGNGANVLTF. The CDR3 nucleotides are TGTGCCTGGAGCCAGGGAAATGGGGCCAACGTCCTGACTTTC. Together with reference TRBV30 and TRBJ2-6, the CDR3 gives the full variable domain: SQTIHQWPATLVQPVGSPLSLECTVEGTSNPNLYWYRQAAGRGLQLLFYSVGIGQISSEVPQNLSASRPQDRQFILSSKKLLLSDSGFYLCAWSQGNGANVLTFGAGSRLTVL.

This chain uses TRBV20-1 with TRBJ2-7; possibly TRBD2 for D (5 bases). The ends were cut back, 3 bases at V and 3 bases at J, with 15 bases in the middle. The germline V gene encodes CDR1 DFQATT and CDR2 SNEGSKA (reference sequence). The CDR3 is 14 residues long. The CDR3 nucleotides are TGCAGTGCTAGTTACCTAGCAAAAAGCTACGAGCAGTACTTC. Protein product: CSASYLAKSYEQYF.

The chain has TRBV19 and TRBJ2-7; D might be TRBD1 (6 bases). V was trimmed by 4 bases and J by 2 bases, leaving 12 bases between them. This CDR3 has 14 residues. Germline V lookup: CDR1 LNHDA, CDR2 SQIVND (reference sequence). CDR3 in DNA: TGTGCCAGTAGTAGGCCAGGGGATCCCTACGAGCAGTACTTC. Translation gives CASSRPGDPYEQYF.

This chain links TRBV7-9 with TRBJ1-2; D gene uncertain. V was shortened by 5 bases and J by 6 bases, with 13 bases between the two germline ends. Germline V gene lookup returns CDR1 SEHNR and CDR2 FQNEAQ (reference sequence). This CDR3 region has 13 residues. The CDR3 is CASSRNSLHGYTF. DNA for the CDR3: TGTGCCAGCAGCCGCAACAGTCTACATGGCTACACCTTC.

CDR3: CASSSGFTGNTEAFF. DNA for the CDR3: TGTGCCAGCAGTTCAGGGTTTACGGGGAACACTGAAGCTTTCTTT. This chain connects TRBV2 to TRBJ1-1; D is perhaps TRBD1 (5 bases). The ends were cut back, 5 bases at V and 1 base at J, with 14 bases in the middle. The germline V gene has CDR1 SNHLY and CDR2 FYNNEI. This CDR3 is 15 amino acids long.

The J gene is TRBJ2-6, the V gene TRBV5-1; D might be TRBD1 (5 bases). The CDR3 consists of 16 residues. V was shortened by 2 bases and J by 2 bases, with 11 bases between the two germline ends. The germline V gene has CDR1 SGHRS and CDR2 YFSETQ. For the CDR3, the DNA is TGCGCCAGCAGCTTAAACTCAGGGACTGGGGCCAACGTCCTGACTTTC. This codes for CASSLNSGTGANVLTF.